The sequence of this T cell receptor beta chain was determined in a study of T cell responses to AZD1222 COVID-19 vaccine. TCRdb keeps only in-frame clones here, not all; method: immunoSEQ multiplex PCR. The data show roughly 200,000 clones, 85% to 95% seen once. The germline V gene encodes CDR1 LNHDA and CDR2 SQIVND (reference sequence). Trimming left V 0 bases short and J 0 bases short, with 8 bases between. This CDR3 comprises 15 residues. The receptor was derived from an adult in good health. V is TRBV19 and J is TRBJ1-2; D gene ambiguous. The sample in question was peripheral blood, obtained on day 0 of AZD1222 vaccination. In nucleotides, the CDR3 is TGTGCCAGTAGTATAGACCCCGGAGCTAACTATGGCTACACCTTC. Its translation: CASSIDPGANYGYTF.